A selection of T cell receptor beta chains follows, all from one sample in a study of T cell responses to AZD1222 COVID-19 vaccine. Using immunoSEQ multiplex PCR, the repertoire was profiled, and TCRdb retains in-frame clones only, with some absent. The sample records around 150,000 clones, roughly 90% being singletons. Sequencing used peripheral blood, obtained 28 days after the second AZD1222 dose. The origin of the receptors is an adult who received the AZD1222 COVID-19 vaccine. The CDR3 runs from the conserved cysteine through the conserved F or W.

TRBV5-1 CASSMQGSGVDEQFF
TRBV7-9 CASRQTRGTTNYGYTF
TRBV14 CASSQGRAQPQHF
TRBV11-1 CASSLRITPDYEQYF
TRBV27 CASSLMGEGRVEQYF
TRBV4-3 CASSQLGTVTEAFF
TRBV28 CASTKGDGETQYF
TRBV5-4 CASSFGKAGGYGYTF
TRBV5-1 CASSLAYEPTGEQYF
TRBV9 CASSVGRVNTGELFF
TRBV2 CASSLQRFEKLFF
TRBV6-5 CASTRRGDNEQFF
TRBV12-2 CASRLARGGATNEKLFF
TRBV20-1 CSASIPGFGFYNEQFF
TRBV7-8 CASSLASTGSSYNSPLHF
TRBV9 CASSVISQGVNTEAFF
TRBV11-2 CASTADAGTSGGGETQYF
TRBV5-6 CASSFGAAYEQYF
TRBV4-1 CASSQQTGGLDEQYF
TRBV11-3 CASSLEGGSPLHF
TRBV7-9 CASSLSHGRGEQFF
TRBV29-1 CSVGGTIPNEQYF
TRBV5-1 CASSLDGSYNEQFF
TRBV18 CASSPTRDQPQHF
TRBV7-9 CASSPPWRATEAFF
TRBV5-4 CASSLAVDAYEQYF
TRBV6-2/TRBV6-3 CASSYSTTAGGQRNEQFF